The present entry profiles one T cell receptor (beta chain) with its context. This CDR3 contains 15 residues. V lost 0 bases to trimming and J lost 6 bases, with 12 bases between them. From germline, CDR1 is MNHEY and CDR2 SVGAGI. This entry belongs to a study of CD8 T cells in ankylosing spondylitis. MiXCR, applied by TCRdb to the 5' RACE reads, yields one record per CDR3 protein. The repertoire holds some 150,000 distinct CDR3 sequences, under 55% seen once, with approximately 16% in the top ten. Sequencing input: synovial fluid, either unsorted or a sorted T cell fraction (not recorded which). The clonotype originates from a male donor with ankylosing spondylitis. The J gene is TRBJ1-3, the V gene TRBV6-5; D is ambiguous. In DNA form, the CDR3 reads TGTGCCAGCAGTTACTCGAAGTTTGCGCAAAACACCATATATTTT. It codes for CASSYSKFAQNTIYF.